This is a list of T cell receptor beta chains from one sample in a study of T-cell reconstitution after alpha-beta-depleted transplantation in children. Using its own MiXCR run on the PCR reads, TCRdb lists one record per CDR3 protein. This sample has almost 500,000 distinct CDR3 sequences; 12% occur once, and the top ten carry around 6%. Sequenced here: PBMCs from the stem cell graft donor, sampled from the stem cell graft. The source of these receptors is a human donor who donated a stem cell graft to a child with combined immunodeficiency. The conserved cysteine and the conserved F or W are not part of the CDR3 here. Fields, in order: V gene, J gene, CDR3 protein.

v_call: TRBV27; j_call: TRBJ1-1; cdr3_aa: ASSLIGYTEAF
v_call: TRBV20-1; j_call: TRBJ2-3; cdr3_aa: SAPTTFQTQY
v_call: TRBV6-5; j_call: TRBJ2-7; cdr3_aa: ASSYSIISGTYEQY
v_call: TRBV6-5; j_call: TRBJ2-1; cdr3_aa: ASSYRLANYNEQF
v_call: TRBV7-9; j_call: TRBJ2-7; cdr3_aa: ASSLPTGLEQY
v_call: TRBV10-3; j_call: TRBJ2-7; cdr3_aa: AIRAGTAINEQY
v_call: TRBV5-1; j_call: TRBJ1-1; cdr3_aa: ASSLGQGGNTEAF
v_call: TRBV7-8; j_call: TRBJ2-3; cdr3_aa: ASSLESPVGDTQY
v_call: TRBV5-1; j_call: TRBJ2-1; cdr3_aa: ASSWDTSYNEQF
v_call: TRBV4-3; j_call: TRBJ1-1; cdr3_aa: ASSRLQENTEAF
v_call: TRBV12-3/TRBV12-4; j_call: TRBJ2-3; cdr3_aa: ASSAAGTTRTDTQY
v_call: TRBV6-2/TRBV6-3; j_call: TRBJ2-6; cdr3_aa: ASSYRTGWVSGSGANVLT
v_call: TRBV7-2; j_call: TRBJ2-5; cdr3_aa: ASSPTGTQWPQY
v_call: TRBV12-3/TRBV12-4; j_call: TRBJ2-7; cdr3_aa: ASSQPGLAGYEQY
v_call: TRBV12-3/TRBV12-4; j_call: TRBJ2-5; cdr3_aa: ASTRDYAQLTQY
v_call: TRBV5-1; j_call: TRBJ2-1; cdr3_aa: ASRPGTSGYNEQF
v_call: TRBV20-1; j_call: TRBJ2-3; cdr3_aa: SASSGGAYTQY
v_call: TRBV20-1; j_call: TRBJ2-4; cdr3_aa: SAPFWGRGQTQY